This T cell receptor beta chain was sequenced in a study of T cell responses to AZD1222 COVID-19 vaccine. General study results and limits: With dominance at 160-218 and 743-854, vaccine-associated CD4 TCRs spanned spike. Donors were largely white British and mainly female; clonal diversity was possibly underestimated.

Produced via immunoSEQ multiplex PCR; TCRdb's table is partial and in-frame only. In the table there are around 170,000 clones, roughly 88% of which are singletons. Comment on this clone: Its antigen remains unknown.

With 3 bases clipped from V and 10 bases from J, the junction kept 9 bases outside the gene matches. Germline values: CDR1 LNHNV, CDR2 YYDKDF (reference sequence). This CDR3 has 15 amino acids. The source was peripheral blood, collected 28 days after the second AZD1222 dose. The gene calls are TRBV15 and TRBJ1-5; 10 nucleotides align to TRBD1. The sequence came from an adult who received the AZD1222 COVID-19 vaccine. The CDR3 here is CATSRGDRGHDPQHF. The CDR3 DNA follows: TGTGCCACCAGCAGGGGGGACAGGGGCCATGATCCCCAGCATTTT.